One sample yielded the 32 T cell receptor beta chains listed below, sequenced in a study of CXCR3-negative and CXCR3-positive naive CD8 T cells. Each TRB cDNA library was prepared by 5' RACE (with UMI labels). With the 5' RACE reads reprocessed, TCRdb shows one record per CDR3 protein and no DNA. This repertoire comprises approximately 74,000 distinct CDR3 sequences; its ten largest clones make up roughly 1.5%. Material for sequencing was naive CXCR3- CD8+ T cells from blood. Subset reported: CD45RO-CCR7+CD27+CD95- naive CD8+ T cells lacking CXCR3 (TNR3-). The receptors shown here come from a human donor in good health. Some clones in this sample may be carry-over from other donors' samples.

The V call is TRBV20-1, the J call TRBJ2-1; the TCRdb D gene call, TRBD2, has no DNA to confirm it. Germline lookup yields CDR1 DFQATT and CDR2 SNEGSKA (reference sequence). This CDR3 is 16 amino acids long. The CDR3 loop reads CSAREGSGNNYNEQFF.

This chain links TRBV4-1 with TRBJ2-7. This CDR3 spans 13 amino acids. Germline V gives CDR1 MGHRA, CDR2 YSYEKL. CDR3 in amino acids: CASSQYTGYEQYF.

V is TRBV5-1 and J is TRBJ1-1. CDR3 size: 17 residues. Germline V gene data show CDR1 as SGHRS and CDR2 as YFSETQ. CDR3 sequence reads: CASSPPTGSPPSLEAFF.

J is TRBJ2-7 and V is TRBV18; TCRdb indicates TRBD1, and absent DNA this call remains unverified. This CDR3 comprises 15 residues. Per germline, CDR1 KGHSH and CDR2 LQKENI. This CDR3 is CASSQQDRGAYEQYF.

The chain's CDR3 is CSGTGAPPGELFF. The rearrangement uses TRBV29-1 and TRBJ2-2; TCRdb's assignment of TRBD1 cannot be checked, as there is no DNA. The germline gives CDR1 SQVTM, CDR2 ANQGSEA. CDR3 length: 13 amino acids.

The V and J genes are TRBV29-1 and TRBJ2-7; no DNA is available, so the TRBD1 call from TCRdb remains unchecked. Germline loops: CDR1 SQVTM, CDR2 ANQGSEA. The CDR3 is 13 amino acids. The chain's CDR3 is CSVEDGRAYEQYF.

The chain uses TRBV28 and TRBJ2-5; TCRdb designates TRBD2, a call that cannot be tested without DNA. Germline CDR1 is MDHEN and CDR2 is SYDVKM. The CDR3 covers 15 residues. The CDR3: CASTPSGRSGETQYF.

CDR3 sequence reads: CASSQERDGSYEQYF. This chain links TRBV7-3 with TRBJ2-7; TCRdb reports TRBD2, a call that lacks DNA to check it against. Germline lookup yields CDR1 SGHTA and CDR2 FQGTGA. This CDR3 contains 15 residues.

The gene calls are TRBV7-9 and TRBJ2-7. The V gene's germline CDR1 is SEHNR and CDR2 FQNEAQ (reference sequence). The CDR3 has 15 residues. The CDR3 protein is CASSHTAHSSYEQYF.

CDR3 sequence reads: CASSSTSGGASDTQYF. The rearrangement links TRBV11-1 to TRBJ2-3; TCRdb's D call, TRBD2, is unchecked because there is no DNA. This CDR3 has 16 residues. The V gene's germline CDR1 is SGHAT and CDR2 FQDESV (reference sequence). The variable domain in full, completed from reference TRBV11-1 and TRBJ2-3, reads EAEVAQSPRYKITEKSQAVAFWCDPISGHATLYWYRQILGQGPELLVQFQDESVVDDSQLPKDRFSAERLKGVDSTLKIQPAELGDSAMYLCASSSTSGGASDTQYFGPGTRLTVL.

The V gene is TRBV4-3, the J gene TRBJ1-1. CDR3 length: 13 amino acids. CDR1 and CDR2 from the germline V gene are LGHNA and YSLEER. CDR3 amino acids: CASSQAGNTEAFF.

The rearrangement joins TRBV4-3 to TRBJ2-7. The CDR3 is 13 amino acids. Per germline, CDR1 LGHNA and CDR2 YSLEER. The CDR3 sequence is CASSQESNYEQYF.

The chain has TRBV4-3 and TRBJ1-2; TCRdb returns TRBD1, unconfirmable since there is no DNA. The CDR3 is 13 residues long. CDR1 and CDR2 (germline): LGHNA, YSLEER. The CDR3 is CASSQGTGYGYTF.

The chain links TRBV4-2 to TRBJ2-1; as DNA is missing, the TRBD2 call by TCRdb cannot be tested. The CDR3 is made up of 16 amino acids. Germline CDR1 is LGHNA and CDR2 is YNFKEQ. CDR3: CASSQDASGRYNEQFF.

The chain combines TRBV6-2 or TRBV6-3 with TRBJ2-2; the D gene TCRdb calls, TRBD1, cannot be checked with no DNA. The length of the CDR3 is 14 residues. Germline V lookup: CDR1 MNHEY, CDR2 SVGEGT. CDR3 amino acids: CASSQGQHTGELFF.

This sequence joins TRBV7-6 and TRBJ2-7; no DNA is available, so the TRBD2 call from TCRdb remains unchecked. Germline loops: CDR1 SGHVS, CDR2 FNYEAQ. This CDR3 has 17 amino acids. Here the CDR3 reads CASSLKSLAGGPYEQYF.

V gene TRBV10-3 combines with J gene TRBJ2-1; no DNA is available, so the TRBD1 call from TCRdb remains unchecked. This CDR3 spans 16 amino acids. Germline V gene sequence: CDR1 ENHRY, CDR2 SYGVKD. The CDR3: CAIRGMGVSSYNEQFF.

The V gene is TRBV29-1, the J gene TRBJ2-1; TCRdb lists TRBD2, though no DNA is available to test this call. Germline CDR1 is SQVTM and CDR2 is ANQGSEA. The CDR3 is made up of 16 amino acids. The CDR3 loop is CSVEDLETSGYNEQFF.

The chain combines TRBV7-2 with TRBJ1-2. CDR1 and CDR2 from the germline V gene are SGHTA and FQGNSA. The CDR3 runs to 13 residues. The CDR3 region is CASSYGDFYGYTF.

This chain links TRBV28 with TRBJ2-6; the D call of TRBD1 rests on TCRdb alone, since no DNA is present to check it. CDR3 length: 14 residues. Germline V lookup: CDR1 MDHEN, CDR2 SYDVKM. CDR3 residues: CAGGENSGANVLTF.

The chain recombines TRBV7-9 with TRBJ2-5; the TCRdb D gene call, TRBD2, has no DNA to confirm it. The CDR3 sequence is 15 residues long. Germline V gene data show CDR1 as SEHNR and CDR2 as FQNEAQ (reference sequence). Here the CDR3 reads CASSLTRTTGETQYF. Complete variable domain (other parts from reference TRBV7-9 and TRBJ2-5): DTGVSQNPRHKITKRGQNVTFRCDPISEHNRLYWYRQTLGQGPEFLTYFQNEAQLEKSRLLSDRFSAERPKGSFSTLEIQRTEQGDSAMYLCASSLTRTTGETQYFGPGTRLLVL.

This chain links TRBV19 with TRBJ2-1. The germline V gene encodes CDR1 LNHDA and CDR2 SQIVND (reference sequence). This CDR3 has 14 residues. This CDR3 reads CASSPVSSYNEQFF. Using reference TRBV19 and TRBJ2-1 for the parts outside the CDR3, the full variable domain is DGGITQSPKYLFRKEGQNVTLSCEQNLNHDAMYWYRQDPGQGLRLIYYSQIVNDFQKGDIAEGYSVSREKKESFPLTVTSAQKNPTAFYLCASSPVSSYNEQFFGPGTRLTVL.

This sequence joins TRBV12-3 or TRBV12-4 and TRBJ2-1; the TCRdb D gene call, TRBD1, has no DNA to confirm it. CDR3 length equals 12 residues. CDR3 sequence: CASSLGRNEQFF.

The chain has TRBV29-1 and TRBJ2-7; TCRdb returns TRBD1, unconfirmable since there is no DNA. In germline, CDR1 is SQVTM, CDR2 ANQGSEA. CDR3 length equals 16 residues. CDR3 sequence: CSVEDRGMDYSYEQYF.

CDR3 sequence reads: CASSEGLAGALDEQFF. This chain uses TRBV5-1 with TRBJ2-1; checking the TCRdb D call of TRBD2 is not possible without DNA. Per germline, CDR1 SGHRS and CDR2 YFSETQ. The CDR3 totals 16 residues.

V is TRBV21-1 and J is TRBJ1-2. TRBV21-1 is recorded as a pseudogene. The CDR3 has 15 residues. This chain's CDR3 is CASSPNGRGNEGYTF.

The chain is built from TRBV28 and TRBJ1-4; the TCRdb D gene call, TRBD1, has no DNA to confirm it. Germline values: CDR1 MDHEN, CDR2 SYDVKM. CDR3 length: 15 residues. The CDR3 sequence: CASSRQGEANEKLFF.

The V and J genes are TRBV12-5 and TRBJ2-1. CDR1 and CDR2 from the germline V gene are LGHNT and FRNRAP. The CDR3 covers 16 residues. The CDR3 sequence is CASGLIAASSYNEQFF.

The chain combines TRBV7-9 with TRBJ2-7. The CDR3 contains 12 residues. Germline V gene data show CDR1 as SEHNR and CDR2 as FQNEAQ (reference sequence). The CDR3 reads CASSLERSEQYF. The full variable domain, with the rest looked up from reference TRBV7-9 and TRBJ2-7, is DTGVSQNPRHKITKRGQNVTFRCDPISEHNRLYWYRQTLGQGPEFLTYFQNEAQLEKSRLLSDRFSAERPKGSFSTLEIQRTEQGDSAMYLCASSLERSEQYFGPGTRLTVT.

The genes are TRBV29-1 and TRBJ1-1. Germline V gene lookup returns CDR1 SQVTM and CDR2 ANQGSEA. The CDR3 loop spans 12 amino acids. The CDR3 loop is CSVEGPNTEAFF.

The chain combines TRBV15 with TRBJ2-5; TCRdb outputs TRBD1, but without DNA this stays unchecked. The CDR3 is 14 residues long. The germline gives CDR1 LNHNV, CDR2 YYDKDF (reference sequence). The CDR3 loop is CATSIWQGGETQYF.

V gene TRBV10-3 combines with J gene TRBJ2-1. In germline, CDR1 is ENHRY, CDR2 SYGVKD. The CDR3 totals 16 residues. The CDR3 loop is CAISESMGGSYNEQFF.